Listed below are T cell receptor beta chains from one sample, sequenced in a study of T cells in tuberculosis. Profiled with immunoSEQ multiplex PCR; TCRdb holds only in-frame clones, not every one. The sample has tens of thousands of clones; just over 90% are singletons. The sample comprised CD1b-GMM tetramer-negative cells sorted from PBMCs. These receptors came from an adult woman with latent tuberculosis. Both conserved end residues are part of each CDR3. Each record gives: CDR3 protein, CDR3 DNA, clone size, J gene, D gene, V gene. D genes are given only for firm matches. Expanded clones get a size class; other rows say once, few or many, or leave the size out.

CDR3: CASSIGQGGLNQPQHF
DNA: TGTGCCAGCAGTATCGGACAGGGCGGTCTGAATCAGCCCCAGCATTTT
size: .
J: TRBJ1-5
D: TRBD1
V: TRBV5-6

CDR3: CASSPGLPSNNEQFF
DNA: TGTGCCAGCAGCCCCGGACTACCTTCTAACAATGAGCAGTTCTTC
size: .
J: TRBJ2-1
D: .
V: TRBV7-9

CDR3: CATSEAGTGVLAKNIQYF
DNA: TGTGCCACCAGCGAAGCCGGGACAGGGGTTTTGGCCAAAAACATTCAGTACTTC
size: .
J: TRBJ2-4
D: TRBD1
V: TRBV15

CDR3: CATSRQTGENTGELFF
DNA: TGTGCCACCAGCAGACAGACAGGGGAAAACACCGGGGAGCTGTTTTTT
size: once
J: TRBJ2-2
D: TRBD1
V: TRBV15

CDR3: CASRDTGVNEAFF
DNA: TGTGCCAGCAGGGACACCGGAGTAAATGAAGCTTTCTTT
size: .
J: TRBJ1-1
D: .
V: TRBV2

CDR3: CASSGPDRASYEQYF
DNA: TGTGCCAGCAGTGGGCCGGACAGGGCGTCCTACGAGCAGTACTTC
size: .
J: TRBJ2-7
D: TRBD1
V: TRBV6-1

CDR3: CASQVLNTEAFF
DNA: TGTGCCAGCCAGGTGTTGAACACTGAAGCTTTCTTT
size: .
J: TRBJ1-1
D: .
V: TRBV7-9

CDR3: CASSLIAGAYYNEQFF
DNA: TGTGCCAGCAGCTTAATTGCGGGGGCCTACTACAATGAGCAGTTCTTC
size: .
J: TRBJ2-1
D: .
V: TRBV11-2

CDR3: CASSYEGARTYEQYF
DNA: TGTGCCAGCAGTTACGAGGGGGCCCGAACCTACGAGCAGTACTTC
size: .
J: TRBJ2-7
D: TRBD1
V: TRBV6-6

CDR3: CASRIPREMNTEAFF
DNA: TGTGCCAGCAGAATCCCCCGGGAAATGAACACTGAAGCTTTCTTT
size: .
J: TRBJ1-1
D: .
V: TRBV2

CDR3: CASSSYSGTGRTGELFF
DNA: TGTGCCAGCAGTTCATACTCCGGGACAGGGAGGACCGGGGAGCTGTTTTTT
size: .
J: TRBJ2-2
D: TRBD1
V: TRBV28

CDR3: CASSEISGGGSSTDTQYF
DNA: TGTGCCAGCAGTGAAATAAGCGGGGGGGGCTCTAGCACAGATACGCAGTATTTT
size: .
J: TRBJ2-3
D: TRBD2
V: TRBV6-1

CDR3: CASSRDRTLGQPQHF
DNA: TGTGCCAGCAGCCGGGACAGGACGTTGGGTCAGCCCCAGCATTTT
size: .
J: TRBJ1-5
D: TRBD1
V: TRBV6-1

CDR3: CAWSVQRLAGGPRPTDTQYF
DNA: TGTGCCTGGAGTGTCCAACGTCTAGCGGGGGGGCCAAGGCCCACAGATACGCAGTATTTT
size: .
J: TRBJ2-3
D: TRBD2
V: TRBV30

CDR3: CASSPDRNQPQHF
DNA: TGTGCCAGCAGCCCCGACAGGAATCAGCCCCAGCATTTT
size: few
J: TRBJ1-5
D: .
V: TRBV6-1

CDR3: CASSLGDNYGETQYF
DNA: TGCGCCAGCAGCTTGGGGGACAATTACGGGGAGACCCAGTACTTC
size: .
J: TRBJ2-5
D: .
V: TRBV5-1